Presented here are 22 T cell receptor beta chains from one specimen sequenced in a study of memory CD4+ T cells and cytomegalovirus serostatus. Produced via immunoSEQ multiplex PCR; TCRdb's table is partial and in-frame only. The sample lists about 56,000 clones, 82% occurring once. The sort gate was single viable CD3+CD4+CD8-CD45RO+ cells for memory CD4+ T cells. Material: memory CD4+ T cells from blood. These receptors all come from an adult in good health and CMV-seronegative.

With regard to this clone: At one end the junction does not follow the germline gene, possibly because of a read error. V is TRBV7-7 and J is TRBJ1-5, with TRBD1 identical over 8 bases. The CDR3 has 16 amino acids. The V gene's germline CDR1 is SSHAT and CDR2 FNYEAQ (reference sequence). This CDR3 reads CASSRQGRGKNQPQHF. CDR3 nucleotides: TGTGCTAGCAGCCGACAGGGGAGGGGAAAAAATCAGCCCCAGCATTTT.

V and J are TRBV4-3 and TRBJ2-5, with 9 bases that match TRBD2. The CDR3 extends over 16 amino acids. V lost 4 bases to trimming and J lost 5 bases; unmatched junction nucleotides: 11. Germline assignment: CDR1 LGHNA and CDR2 YSLEER. The CDR3 DNA reads TGCGCCAGCAGCCCCCGTGTTAGCGGGGGTGGTGAGACCCAGTACTTC. Translated: CASSPRVSGGGETQYF.

The J gene is TRBJ2-3, the V gene TRBV5-4; D ambiguous. In germline, CDR1 is SGHNT, CDR2 YYREEE (reference sequence). This CDR3 spans 16 amino acids. V was clipped by 2 bases and J by 2 bases, with 15 bases between them. CDR3 sequence (DNA): TGTGCCAGCAGCTTCCCCGGGTCCCAGGCCACAGATACGCAGTATTTT. This encodes CASSFPGSQATDTQYF.

V is TRBV6-5 and J is TRBJ1-2; D possibly corresponds to TRBD1 (6 bases). The CDR3 covers 15 residues. Germline V CDR1 and CDR2: MNHEY, SVGAGI. The ends were cut back, 6 bases at V and 4 bases at J, with 18 bases in the middle. Here the CDR3 reads CASRYRVQGSYGYTF. CDR3 nucleotide sequence: TGTGCCAGCAGATACAGGGTACAAGGCTCCTATGGCTACACCTTC.

The J gene is TRBJ2-1, the V gene TRBV28, with D perhaps matching TRBD2 (5 bases). V was trimmed by 6 bases and J by 9 bases, leaving 18 bases between them. The CDR3 has 14 amino acids. CDR1 and CDR2 (germline): MDHEN, SYDVKM. The CDR3 here is CASSPDYRRGEQFF. CDR3 sequence (DNA): TGTGCCAGCAGCCCCGACTACCGGCGTGGTGAGCAGTTCTTC.

This clone was seen a few times. The rearrangement links TRBV19 to TRBJ2-2; no definite D call. The CDR3 consists of 14 residues. The germline V gene has CDR1 LNHDA and CDR2 SQIVND (reference sequence). Trimming removed 3 bases at V and 5 bases at J, with 10 bases between. This CDR3 reads CASSISRSTGELFF. The CDR3 DNA reads TGTGCCAGTAGTATTTCGAGGTCAACCGGGGAGCTGTTTTTT.

The chain carries TRBV7-9 and TRBJ2-7; D not certain. Germline V gives CDR1 SEHNR, CDR2 FQNEAQ (reference sequence). The ends were cut back, 5 bases at V and 2 bases at J, with 16 bases in the middle. The CDR3 length is 15 residues. CDR3 protein: CASSPSQAATYEQYF. CDR3 DNA: TGTGCCAGCAGCCCATCCCAGGCAGCTACCTACGAGCAGTACTTC.

About this clone: Other DNA sequences within the sample encode an identical CDR3. V and J are TRBV7-6 and TRBJ2-2; TRBD1 aligns across 9 bases. Trimming removed 1 base from V and 6 bases from J; junction bases left unmatched: 3. Germline CDR1 SGHVS, CDR2 FNYEAQ. The CDR3 consists of 15 residues. DNA of the CDR3: TGTGCCAGCAGCTTAGAAGGACAGGGGTCCGGGGAGCTGTTTTTT. This gives the protein CASSLEGQGSGELFF.

The chain uses TRBV5-6 and TRBJ1-4; D not certain. V shed 6 bases and J shed 10 bases, with 19 bases lying between them. CDR1 and CDR2 from the germline V gene are SGHDT and YYEEEE. The CDR3 spans 14 residues. CDR3 coding DNA: TGTGCCAGCACTATATTCCAAGGAGTCGGAAAACTGTTTTTT. Translation: CASTIFQGVGKLFF.

This chain connects TRBV19 to TRBJ1-5, with 8 bases aligning to TRBD1. The CDR3 is 18 amino acids. V was pared by 5 bases and J by 2 bases, with 14 bases of the junction left unmatched. The germline V gene encodes CDR1 LNHDA and CDR2 SQIVND (reference sequence). Here the CDR3 reads CASSPRGQGAGGNQPQHF. CDR3 in DNA: TGTGCCAGTAGTCCTAGGGGCCAGGGGGCGGGCGGCAATCAGCCCCAGCATTTT.

This clone showed up just once. The gene calls are TRBV6-6 and TRBJ1-5; D is possibly TRBD1 (5 bases). The CDR3 covers 12 residues. The germline V gene encodes CDR1 MNHNY and CDR2 SVGAGI (reference sequence). The V end lost 8 bases, the J end lost 7 bases, and 12 bases lay between the germline ends. The CDR3 DNA follows: TGTGCCAGCGGGGGGTCCGGGCAGCCCCAGCATTTT. It yields the protein CASGGSGQPQHF.

A few counts support this clone. The same CDR3 also results from other DNA sequences found in this sample. The chain couples TRBV28 to TRBJ1-1; D gene ambiguous. Trimming shortened V by 6 bases and J by 1 base, and 6 bases separated the two germline ends. Germline values: CDR1 MDHEN, CDR2 SYDVKM. The CDR3 extends over 12 amino acids. CDR3 sequence: CASSPKNTEAFF. In DNA form, the CDR3 reads TGTGCCAGCAGCCCCAAGAACACTGAAGCTTTCTTT.

This chain uses TRBV28 with TRBJ1-1, with D tentatively TRBD1 (5 bases). The germline V and J ends were trimmed by 3 bases and 6 bases, with 11 bases remaining between them. Germline V gene sequence: CDR1 MDHEN, CDR2 SYDVKM. The CDR3 is 13 amino acids. For the CDR3, the DNA is TGTGCCAGCAGTTTGGGCAGGGTCCCTGAAGCTTTCTTT. It is translated as CASSLGRVPEAFF.

This chain links TRBV7-9 with TRBJ2-5, with 9 positions matching TRBD1. Germline V gene data show CDR1 as SEHNR and CDR2 as FQNEAQ (reference sequence). The CDR3 extends over 14 amino acids. After removal of 6 bases from V and 3 bases from J, the junction contained 5 bases not matched to a gene. Here the CDR3 reads CASRHRGREETQYF. CDR3 nucleotide sequence: TGTGCCAGCAGACACAGGGGGCGCGAAGAGACCCAGTACTTC.

The V call is TRBV7-9, the J call TRBJ2-3; TRBD2 is a possible D gene (6 bases). Looked up from germline, CDR1 is SEHNR and CDR2 is FQNEAQ (reference sequence). V gave up 4 bases and J gave up 2 bases, with 13 bases separating them. This CDR3 has 15 residues. The CDR3 is CASSSGGSDTDTQYF. The DNA for the CDR3 is TGTGCCAGCAGCTCCGGGGGATCAGACACAGATACGCAGTATTTT. The full variable domain, rest sourced from reference TRBV7-9 and TRBJ2-3, is DTGVSQNPRHKITKRGQNVTFRCDPISEHNRLYWYRQTLGQGPEFLTYFQNEAQLEKSRLLSDRFSAERPKGSFSTLEIQRTEQGDSAMYLCASSSGGSDTDTQYFGPGTRLTVL.

This rearrangement joins TRBV4-1 to TRBJ2-1; 9 nucleotides line up with TRBD1. The CDR3 covers 17 residues. V lost 0 bases and J lost 8; bases outside the gene matches: 11. Germline V CDR1 and CDR2: MGHRA, YSYEKL. The CDR3 here is CASSQDPPDRGVDEQFF. In DNA, the CDR3 is TGCGCCAGCAGCCAAGATCCCCCGGACAGGGGAGTAGATGAGCAGTTCTTC.

CDR3 bases: TGTGCCAGCAGTGAACGGGCTTTCTCCTACAATGAGCAGTTCTTC. Its protein product is CASSERAFSYNEQFF. The chain employs TRBV6-1 and TRBJ2-1; D ambiguous. V was pared by 2 bases and J by 0 bases, with 8 bases between. CDR1 and CDR2 (germline): MNHNS, SASEGT. The CDR3 contains 15 residues.

The chain employs TRBV10-3 and TRBJ1-1; D ambiguous. Trimming shortened V by 2 bases and J by 3 bases, and 13 bases separated the two germline ends. Germline CDR1 reads ENHRY; CDR2 reads SYGVKD. The CDR3 is 15 residues long. The CDR3 spells CAISERDRRDTEAFF. In nucleotides, the CDR3 is TGTGCCATCAGTGAGCGGGATCGTCGCGACACTGAAGCTTTCTTT.

Here the CDR3 DNA reads TGTGCCAGCAGTAAACTCAATCAGCCCCAGCATTTT. It specifies CASSKLNQPQHF. The rearrangement links TRBV28 to TRBJ1-5; D unresolved. In germline, CDR1 is MDHEN, CDR2 SYDVKM. CDR3 length: 12 amino acids. V lost 5 bases and J 3 bases, leaving 5 bases between the germline ends. The full variable domain, its missing parts supplied by reference TRBV28 and TRBJ1-5, is DVKVTQSSRYLVKRTGEKVFLECVQDMDHENMFWYRQDPGLGLRLIYFSYDVKMKEKGDIPEGYSVSREKKERFSLILESASTNQTSMYLCASSKLNQPQHFGDGTRLSIL.

The J gene is TRBJ1-5, the V gene TRBV9; 9 bases map to TRBD1. The CDR3 has 15 residues. Trimming took 2 bases from V and 5 from J; bases not matched to a gene: 5. Per germline, CDR1 SGDLS and CDR2 YYNGEE. Here the CDR3 DNA reads TGTGCCAGCAGCGTTGGACAGGGGCGAGATCAGCCCCAGCATTTT. Its translation is CASSVGQGRDQPQHF.

The chain links TRBV18 to TRBJ2-2; the D is unclear. Deletions cut 3 bases from V and 1 base from J, with 9 bases between. The CDR3 length is 15 residues. Germline V gene data show CDR1 as KGHSH and CDR2 as LQKENI. This chain's CDR3 is CASSPADLNTGELFF. CDR3 DNA: TGTGCCAGCTCACCTGCTGACTTGAACACCGGGGAGCTGTTTTTT.

The chain carries TRBV7-6 and TRBJ2-2, with D unresolved. The CDR3 is 14 residues long. The ends were cut back, 1 base at V and 3 bases at J, with 6 bases in the middle. CDR1 is SGHVS, CDR2 FNYEAQ, per germline. The CDR3 DNA reads as TGTGCCAGCAGCTTAGGTCAGGACACCGGGGAGCTGTTTTTT. It is translated as CASSLGQDTGELFF.